The sequence of this T cell receptor beta chain was determined in a study of blood T cell repertoires in COVID-19. Study overall: Samples of COVID-19 (acute and convalescent) were obtained from the United States, Italy and Spain. PBMCs, B-cell-depleted T cells, or T cells provided the cDNA or gDNA that made up the material.

Trimming left V 2 bases short and J 0 bases short, with 9 bases between. CDR1 and CDR2 from the germline V gene are SGHRS and YFSETQ. The CDR3 has 14 residues. Per the study methods: Estimation of nucleated cell counts relied on the amplification of reference gene primers. The protocol was immunoSEQ multiplex PCR, while the TCRdb copy is restricted to in-frame clones and leaves out a portion. V and J calls and clone size follow that table, whereas D and trimming were derived from the DNA. The sample shows some 76,000 clones, less than 95% of them seen only once. The rearrangement links TRBV5-1 to TRBJ2-7; D gene ambiguous. Sequences were obtained from peripheral blood. This clonotype originated in a woman younger than 35 with acute or convalescent COVID-19. The CDR3, as DNA: TGCGCCAGCAGCTTCCAGGTTAGCTCCTACGAGCAGTACTTC. Translated, it gives CASSFQVSSYEQYF. Combining the CDR3 with reference TRBV5-1 and TRBJ2-7 gives the whole variable domain KAGVTQTPRYLIKTRGQQVTLSCSPISGHRSVSWYQQTPGQGLQFLFEYFSETQRNKGNFPGRFSGRQFSNSRSEMNVSTLELGDSALYLCASSFQVSSYEQYFGPGTRLTVT.